This record covers a single T cell receptor beta chain. The antigen is undetermined. The sample is drawn from a study of T cell responses to AZD1222 COVID-19 vaccine. Study details: Pooling covered second doses at about 4 or about 12 weeks. Study findings and constraints: Donors were chiefly white British, with a greater number of females, and clonal diversity was perhaps underestimated. Nearly half of spike-specific TCRs reportedly go after variant regions that carry no mutations.

The CDR3 covers 14 residues. V was trimmed by 5 bases and J by 3 bases, leaving 14 bases between them. The germline CDR1 and CDR2 sequences are LNHDA and SQIVND (reference sequence). Sequenced by immunoSEQ multiplex PCR; TCRdb stores in-frame clones only, minus some. The sample includes 63,000 or so clones, over 75% of them seen just once. The chain links TRBV19 to TRBJ2-7, with D possibly matching TRBD2 (5 bases). Here the sequenced sample was peripheral blood, taken on day 0 of AZD1222 vaccination. The TCR comes from an adult in good health. CDR3 nucleotide sequence: TGTGCCAGTAGTCGAGACCCTGCGGGCTACGAGCAGTACTTC. It codes for CASSRDPAGYEQYF.